This TCR beta chain emerged from a study of response to subunit inactivated influenza vaccine. This clonotype was recorded many times. MiXCR, applied by TCRdb to the RT-PCR reads, yields one record per CDR3 protein. The sample lists some 640,000 distinct CDR3 sequences, 11% to 15% occurring once. CDR3 length: 13 residues. Germline CDR1 reads SGHRS; CDR2 reads YFSETQ. Trimming removed 3 bases at V and 13 bases at J, with 16 bases between. Sequenced here: PBMCs from blood, sampled approximately 15 days before vaccination. J is TRBJ2-2 and V is TRBV5-1; D is perhaps TRBD2 (5 bases). This TCR came from a man aged 45-65 years who received an inactivated influenza vaccine. The CDR3 region is CASSYEGLGWLFF. CDR3 sequence (DNA): TGCGCCAGCAGCTACGAGGGCTTAGGGTGGCTGTTTTTT.